This entry lists 20 T cell receptor beta chains sequenced from one sample in a study of T cell changes during pregnancy in multiple sclerosis. Sequenced by immunoSEQ multiplex PCR; TCRdb stores in-frame clones only, minus some. Here the sample spans approximately 35,000 clones, approximately 90% being singletons. Sequences were derived from CD4+ T cells from peripheral blood mononuclear cells, sampled in the third trimester of pregnancy. These receptors came from a female donor in good health, enrolled as a control in a pregnancy study.

On this clone: Compared with germline, one end of the junction differs, possibly owing to a read error. V usage is TRBV28 and J usage is TRBJ1-3; D is unresolved. Germline values: CDR1 MDHEN, CDR2 SYDVKM. The CDR3 runs to 14 residues. CDR3: CVSRGSLSGNTIYF. CDR3 sequence (DNA): TGCGTATCCCGAGGTTCTCTCTCTGGAAACACCATATATTTT.

The CDR3 here is CASRAPVYREGLYQPQHF. The CDR3 nucleotides read TGTGCCAGCAGGGCGCCGGTATACAGGGAAGGGTTGTATCAGCCCCAGCATTTT. The chain has TRBV28 and TRBJ1-5; weak D call: TRBD1 (6 bases). V lost 6 bases to trimming and J lost 5 bases, with 26 bases between them. The CDR3 is made up of 18 amino acids. Germline CDR1 is MDHEN and CDR2 is SYDVKM.

Judged by abundance, this clone is medium-sized. The gene calls are TRBV19 and TRBJ2-5; TRBD2 agrees at 10 bases. The CDR3 runs 14 residues. The J segment lost 6 bases and the V segment lost 3 bases, leaving 4 bases of the junction unmatched. Germline values: CDR1 LNHDA, CDR2 SQIVND (reference sequence). This chain's CDR3 is CASSITSGKKTQYF. The CDR3 region has the DNA TGTGCCAGTAGTATCACTAGCGGGAAAAAGACCCAGTACTTC.

This chain links TRBV21-1 with TRBJ2-7; the table gives TRBD2 as D, unverified against the DNA. TRBV21-1 is a known pseudogene. The CDR3 covers 18 residues. In nucleotides, the CDR3 is TGTGCCAGCAGCAAAGTAGGAGTGGAGCGGGCAAGCTCCTACGAGCAGTACTTC. Protein sequence: CASSKVGVERASSYEQYF.

V usage is TRBV11-2 and J usage is TRBJ2-1, with 7 bases fitting TRBD2. The CDR3 has 15 amino acids. Unmatched junction bases numbered 7, after V lost 1 base and J lost 7 bases. The germline CDR1 and CDR2 sequences are SGHAT and FQNNGV. CDR3 in DNA: TGTGCCAGCAGCTTAGGGCTAGCGGAGGGGAATGAGCAGTTCTTC. The encoded protein is CASSLGLAEGNEQFF.

This sequence joins TRBV19 and TRBJ1-1, with TRBD1 as a possible D gene (5 bases). Germline-derived CDR1 and CDR2 are LNHDA and SQIVND (reference sequence). The CDR3 contains 15 residues. V was trimmed by 8 bases and J by 1 base, leaving 17 bases between them. Here the CDR3 reads CASGVLGGTNTEAFF. Written as DNA, the CDR3 is TGTGCCAGTGGAGTATTGGGGGGAACGAACACTGAAGCTTTCTTT.

DNA of the CDR3: TGTGCCAGCAGTTTACCGGCGGGAGCGGGAGATACGCAGTATTTT. Amino acids: CASSLPAGAGDTQYF. V and J are TRBV28 and TRBJ2-3; 7 bases agree with TRBD2. The CDR3 is made up of 15 amino acids. After removal of 2 bases from V and 5 bases from J, the junction contained 7 bases not matched to a gene. CDR1 and CDR2 (germline): MDHEN, SYDVKM.

This clone was observed a single time. This sequence joins TRBV4-2 and TRBJ1-5; no clear D. CDR1 is LGHNA, CDR2 YNFKEQ, per germline. The V end lost 0 bases, the J end lost 0 bases, and 6 bases lay between the germline ends. The CDR3 runs 15 residues. The DNA for the CDR3 is TGTGCCAGCAGCCAAGATGCTATTAGCAATCAGCCCCAGCATTTT. Translated, it gives CASSQDAISNQPQHF.

V is TRBV7-3 and J is TRBJ1-1; 7 bases align to TRBD1. CDR1 and CDR2 (germline): SGHTA, FQGTGA. CDR3 size: 14 residues. The junction had 14 bases not matched to a gene; V was cut back by 5 bases and J by 11 bases. Here the CDR3 reads CASSPSRDSLRAFF. CDR3 nucleotide sequence: TGTGCCAGCAGCCCATCGCGGGACAGCCTAAGGGCTTTCTTT.

In this sample, this clone turned up a few times. The chain is built from TRBV7-8 and TRBJ2-2, with a weak D call TRBD1 (5 bases). Trimming removed 3 bases from V and 4 bases from J, with 12 bases in between. Germline V lookup: CDR1 SGHVS, CDR2 FQNEAQ. The CDR3 has 15 amino acids. The CDR3 bases are TGTGCCAGCAGCTTTACAGGTTTCATCACCGGGGAGCTGTTTTTT. This encodes CASSFTGFITGELFF.

J is TRBJ1-2 and V is TRBV28; 9 bases line up with TRBD1. The germline V gene has CDR1 MDHEN and CDR2 SYDVKM. This CDR3 contains 14 residues. The J segment lost 0 bases and the V segment lost 7 bases, leaving 3 bases of the junction unmatched. The CDR3 nucleotides read TGTGCCAGCAAAAGACAGGGGGCTAACTATGGCTACACCTTC. Amino acids: CASKRQGANYGYTF.

The genes are TRBV5-1 and TRBJ2-5; possibly TRBD2 for D (7 bases). CDR1 and CDR2 from the germline V gene are SGHRS and YFSETQ. CDR3 size: 17 residues. V lost 1 base and J 1 base, leaving 17 bases between the germline ends. DNA for the CDR3: TGCGCCAGCAGCTTGTGGGGGGGCTCGCCTACCCAAGAGACCCAGTACTTC. Its translation: CASSLWGGSPTQETQYF.

The chain couples TRBV13 to TRBJ1-4, with TRBD1 as a possible D gene (6 bases). This CDR3 is built from 16 residues. V was pared by 5 bases and J by 7 bases, with 20 bases between. Germline CDR1 PRHDT, CDR2 FYEKMQ (reference sequence). Here the CDR3 reads CASSPAYRAGGEKLFF. In DNA, the CDR3 is TGTGCCAGCAGCCCCGCCTACAGGGCTGGGGGTGAAAAACTGTTTTTT. The whole variable domain, filled in from reference TRBV13 and TRBJ1-4, reads AAGVIQSPRHLIKEKRETATLKCYPIPRHDTVYWYQQGPGQDPQFLISFYEKMQSDKGSIPDRFSAQQFSDYHSELNMSSLELGDSALYFCASSPAYRAGGEKLFFGSGTQLSVL.

CDR3 sequence reads: CAISESPGADTQYF. The CDR3 DNA reads TGTGCCATCAGTGAGTCCCCGGGAGCTGATACGCAGTATTTT. The chain combines TRBV10-3 with TRBJ2-3; maybe TRBD2 (6 bases). Germline CDR1 reads ENHRY; CDR2 reads SYGVKD. V gave up 0 bases and J gave up 6 bases, with 10 bases separating them. The CDR3 loop spans 14 amino acids.

The chain couples TRBV11-2 to TRBJ2-5; 10 nucleotides match TRBD2. CDR1 SGHAT and CDR2 FQNNGV come from the germline V gene. V lost 6 bases, J lost 5 bases, and 12 bases stayed unmatched. The CDR3 sequence is 16 residues long. The CDR3 DNA follows: TGTGCCAGCAGGGCTCTGAGCGGGGGGGTCCGGGAGACCCAGTACTTC. Translation: CASRALSGGVRETQYF.

The chain couples TRBV6-5 to TRBJ2-1; 11 bases line up with TRBD2. With 0 bases clipped from V and 4 bases from J, the junction kept 2 bases outside the gene matches. Germline V gives CDR1 MNHEY, CDR2 SVGAGI. This CDR3 comprises 16 residues. DNA of the CDR3: TGTGCCAGCAGTTACTCGGGGACTAGCGGATACAATGAGCAGTTCTTC. This encodes CASSYSGTSGYNEQFF.

This clone is a singleton in its sample. The chain is built from TRBV2 and TRBJ2-7; 12 positions match TRBD2. This CDR3 spans 15 amino acids. The trim removed 6 bases at V and 4 bases at J, leaving 7 bases unmatched. Germline V gene lookup returns CDR1 SNHLY and CDR2 FYNNEI. The CDR3 bases are TGTGCCAGCAGCCCTCGGACTAGCGGGGTTTACGAGCAGTACTTC. Amino acids: CASSPRTSGVYEQYF.

This clone was detected only a few times. The V and J genes are TRBV6-1 and TRBJ1-6, with D possibly matching TRBD1 (6 bases). This CDR3 has 16 amino acids. Trimming pared 1 base from V and 4 bases from J, leaving 11 bases between. Germline CDR1 and CDR2: MNHNS and SASEGT. Written as DNA, the CDR3 is TGTGCCAGCAGTGAAGTGTGGACAGCATATAATTCACCCCTCCACTTT. Its protein is CASSEVWTAYNSPLHF.

This sequence joins TRBV7-2 and TRBJ1-2; 12 bases map to TRBD1. Germline V CDR1 and CDR2: SGHTA, FQGNSA. The CDR3 has 16 residues. With V trimmed by 1 base and J by 7 bases, 7 bases remained unmatched. The CDR3 nucleotides read TGTGCCAGCAGCTTAGGGGGACAGGGGGCGGTCGCTGGCTACACCTTC. Translation gives CASSLGGQGAVAGYTF.

The chain carries TRBV28 and TRBJ1-1; unclear D gene. Germline V lookup: CDR1 MDHEN, CDR2 SYDVKM. This CDR3 spans 13 amino acids. Trimming shortened V by 1 base and J by 1 base, and 4 bases separated the two germline ends. The CDR3 DNA follows: TGTGCCAGCAGTTTATCGGGGAACACTGAAGCTTTCTTT. Translation: CASSLSGNTEAFF.